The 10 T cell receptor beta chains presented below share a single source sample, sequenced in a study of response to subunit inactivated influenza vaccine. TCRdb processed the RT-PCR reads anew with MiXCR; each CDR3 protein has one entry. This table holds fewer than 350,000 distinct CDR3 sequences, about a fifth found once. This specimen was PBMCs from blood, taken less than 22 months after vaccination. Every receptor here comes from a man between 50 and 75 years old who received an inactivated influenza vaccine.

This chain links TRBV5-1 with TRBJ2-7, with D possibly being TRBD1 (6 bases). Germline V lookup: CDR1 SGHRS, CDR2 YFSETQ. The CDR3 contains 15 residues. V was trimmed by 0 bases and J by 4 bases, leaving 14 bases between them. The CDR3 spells CASSLEAGTFYEQYF. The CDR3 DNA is TGCGCCAGCAGCTTGGAGGCCGGGACATTTTACGAGCAGTACTTC.

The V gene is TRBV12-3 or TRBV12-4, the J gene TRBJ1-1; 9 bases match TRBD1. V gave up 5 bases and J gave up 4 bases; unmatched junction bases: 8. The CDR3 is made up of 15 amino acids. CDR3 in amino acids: CASSLRQGGGTEAFF. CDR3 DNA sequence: TGTGCCAGCAGTCTACGACAGGGGGGGGGCACTGAAGCTTTCTTT.

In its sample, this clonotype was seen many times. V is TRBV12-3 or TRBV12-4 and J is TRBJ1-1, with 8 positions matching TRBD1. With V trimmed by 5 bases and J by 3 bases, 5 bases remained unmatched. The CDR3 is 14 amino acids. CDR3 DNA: TGTGCCAGCAGTCTCGGACAGGGCTACACTGAAGCTTTCTTT. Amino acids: CASSLGQGYTEAFF.

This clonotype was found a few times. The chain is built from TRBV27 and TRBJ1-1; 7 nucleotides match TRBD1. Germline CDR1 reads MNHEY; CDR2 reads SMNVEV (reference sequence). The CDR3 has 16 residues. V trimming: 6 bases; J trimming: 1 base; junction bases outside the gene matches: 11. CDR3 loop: CASSLGAGGWNTEAFF. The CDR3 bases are TGTGCCAGCAGCCTGGGGGCAGGGGGGTGGAACACTGAAGCTTTCTTT.

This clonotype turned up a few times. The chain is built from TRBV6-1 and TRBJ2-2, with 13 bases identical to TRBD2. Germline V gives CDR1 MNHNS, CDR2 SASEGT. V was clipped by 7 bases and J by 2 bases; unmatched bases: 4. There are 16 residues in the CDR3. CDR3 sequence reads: CASKGTSGKNTGELFF. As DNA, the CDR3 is TGTGCCAGCAAGGGGACTAGCGGGAAAAACACCGGGGAGCTGTTTTTT.

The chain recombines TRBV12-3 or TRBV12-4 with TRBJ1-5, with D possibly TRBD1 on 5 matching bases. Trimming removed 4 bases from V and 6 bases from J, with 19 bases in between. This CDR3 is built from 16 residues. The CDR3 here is CASSSSTGIVGQPQHF. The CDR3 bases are TGTGCCAGCAGTTCCTCAACAGGTATAGTCGGTCAGCCCCAGCATTTT.

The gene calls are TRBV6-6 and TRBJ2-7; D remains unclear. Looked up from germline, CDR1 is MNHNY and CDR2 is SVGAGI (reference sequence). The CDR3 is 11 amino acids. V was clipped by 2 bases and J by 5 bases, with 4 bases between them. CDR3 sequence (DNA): TGTGCCAGCAGTTACACTAACGAGCAGTACTTC. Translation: CASSYTNEQYF.

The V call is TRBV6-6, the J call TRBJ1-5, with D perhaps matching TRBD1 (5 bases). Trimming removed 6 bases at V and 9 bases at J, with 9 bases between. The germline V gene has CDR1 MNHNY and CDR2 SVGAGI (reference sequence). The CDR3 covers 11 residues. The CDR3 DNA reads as TGTGCCAGCAGCCTCCAGGGGCCCCAGCATTTT. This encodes CASSLQGPQHF.

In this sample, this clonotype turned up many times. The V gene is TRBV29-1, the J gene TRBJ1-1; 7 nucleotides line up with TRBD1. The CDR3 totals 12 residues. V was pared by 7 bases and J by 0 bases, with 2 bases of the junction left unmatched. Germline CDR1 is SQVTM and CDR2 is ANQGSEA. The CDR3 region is CSARGLNTEAFF. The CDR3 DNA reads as TGCAGCGCTAGGGGGCTGAACACTGAAGCTTTCTTT.

This CDR3 reads CASSQDYHNEQFF. The DNA for the CDR3 is TGTGCCAGCAGCCAAGACTACCACAATGAGCAGTTCTTC. The rearrangement joins TRBV4-2 to TRBJ2-1, with D unresolved. Trimming pared 0 bases from V and 5 bases from J, leaving 5 bases between. Germline V gives CDR1 LGHNA, CDR2 YNFKEQ. The CDR3 loop spans 13 amino acids.